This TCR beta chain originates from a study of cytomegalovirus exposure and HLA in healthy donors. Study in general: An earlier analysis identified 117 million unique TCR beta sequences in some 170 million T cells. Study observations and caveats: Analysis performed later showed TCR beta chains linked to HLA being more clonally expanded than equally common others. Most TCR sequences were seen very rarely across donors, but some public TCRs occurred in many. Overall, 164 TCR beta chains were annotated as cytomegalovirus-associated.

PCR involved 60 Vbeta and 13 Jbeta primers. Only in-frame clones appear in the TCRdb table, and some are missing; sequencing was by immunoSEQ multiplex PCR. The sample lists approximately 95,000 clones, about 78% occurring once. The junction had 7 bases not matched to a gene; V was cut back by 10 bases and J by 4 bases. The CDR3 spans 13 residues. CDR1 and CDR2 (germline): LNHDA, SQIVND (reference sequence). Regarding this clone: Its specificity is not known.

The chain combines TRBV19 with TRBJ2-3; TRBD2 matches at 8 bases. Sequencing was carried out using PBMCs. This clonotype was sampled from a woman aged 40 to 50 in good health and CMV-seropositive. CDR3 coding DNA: TGTGCCACTAAGACTAGCGTCGCAGATACGCAGTATTTT. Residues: CATKTSVADTQYF.